The rows below give T cell receptor beta chains drawn from one sample of a study of control samples from healthy donors and cancer patients. TCRdb's copy holds only in-frame clones and misses some; the assay was immunoSEQ multiplex PCR. The sample carries about 120,000 clones, 87% recorded once. The sample comprised blood. The receptors were gathered from a young man in good health. Each CDR3 is given with its conserved first and last residue. A D gene is named only where the DNA matches it firmly. Part of the rows lack a size; the others show once, few, many or a class for expanded clones.

V gene	CDR3 length	clone size	D gene	J gene	CDR3 DNA	CDR3 protein
TRBV11-2	14	-	-	TRBJ1-5	TGTGCCAGCAGTTTAGAGGGTCGGGCGCAGCCCCAGCATTTT	CASSLEGRAQPQHF
TRBV6-6	14	-	-	TRBJ1-1	TGTGCCAGCAGTTACGCAGGGATGAACACTGAAGCTTTCTTT	CASSYAGMNTEAFF
TRBV12-3/TRBV12-4	13	-	-	TRBJ1-1	TGTGCCAGCAGTTTCTCTATGAACACTGAAGCTTTCTTT	CASSFSMNTEAFF
TRBV9	14	few	-	TRBJ1-5	TGTGCCAGCAGCGTGTCGGGAGGGAATCAGCCCCAGCATTTT	CASSVSGGNQPQHF
TRBV24-1	11	-	-	TRBJ2-3	TGTGCCACCGGGGATGGGGATACGCAGTATTTT	CATGDGDTQYF
TRBV5-1	15	once	TRBD1	TRBJ2-7	TGCGCCAGCAGCTTGGGGGACAGGGTTACCTACGAGCAGTACTTC	CASSLGDRVTYEQYF
TRBV3-1/TRBV3-2	14	-	-	TRBJ1-1	TGTGCCAGCAGCCAAGGGCAGGGGAACACTGAAGCTTTCTTT	CASSQGQGNTEAFF
TRBV30	16	-	-	TRBJ1-5	TGTGCCTGGAGTGGTACGAAGGGGGTTGGGGATCAGCCCCAGCATTTT	CAWSGTKGVGDQPQHF
TRBV27	15	-	-	TRBJ2-2	TGTGCCAGCAGTTTAATGGGGGCATCCACCGGGGAGCTGTTTTTT	CASSLMGASTGELFF
TRBV24-1	13	-	-	TRBJ1-2	TGTGCCACCAGTGATTGGGATTATTATGGCTACACCTTC	CATSDWDYYGYTF
TRBV7-2	11	-	-	TRBJ2-2	TGTGCCACCAAGGGCACCGGGGAGCTGTTTTTT	CATKGTGELFF
TRBV21-1	16	-	-	TRBJ1-5	TGTGCCAGCAGCACCAATTGGACAGAACCCAAGCGTCCCCAGCATTTT	CASSTNWTEPKRPQHF
TRBV30	11	-	TRBD2	TRBJ2-4	TGTGCCTGGAGTACGGGGGGCATTCAGTACTTC	CAWSTGGIQYF
TRBV4-2	16	few	-	TRBJ1-6	TGTGCCAGCAGCCAAGATCAGAGCTCCTATAATTCACCCCTCCACTTT	CASSQDQSSYNSPLHF
TRBV5-1	16	once	TRBD2	TRBJ2-1	TGCGCCAGCAGCTTGGCCGAAGCGGGGGCGTACAATGAGCAGTTCTTC	CASSLAEAGAYNEQFF
TRBV30	13	-	-	TRBJ1-1	TGTGCCTGGACGAAAGACAGGAGCACTGAAGCTTTCTTT	CAWTKDRSTEAFF
TRBV18	15	-	TRBD1	TRBJ1-2	TGTGCCAGCTCACCGTCTCAGGGGGCTATCTATGGCTACACCTTC	CASSPSQGAIYGYTF
TRBV9	16	-	TRBD2	TRBJ2-1	TGTGCCAGCAGCGTAGCTCCGAGCGGGGGGGGAAATGAGCAGTTCTTC	CASSVAPSGGGNEQFF
TRBV18	14	-	TRBD1	TRBJ1-5	TGTGCCAGCTCCATCGGACAGGGCAATCAGCCCCAGCATTTT	CASSIGQGNQPQHF
TRBV15	14	-	-	TRBJ1-6	TGTGCCACCAGCAGAGATCCTGATGATTCACCCCTCCACTTT	CATSRDPDDSPLHF
TRBV12-3/TRBV12-4	11	-	-	TRBJ1-1	TGTGCCAGCCACAAGGGCACTGAAGCTTTCTTT	CASHKGTEAFF
TRBV11-3	15	-	TRBD1	TRBJ2-5	TGTGCCAGCAGCGGCTGGGGACAGTTCCAAGAGACCCAGTACTTC	CASSGWGQFQETQYF
TRBV19	14	once	TRBD1	TRBJ2-1	TGTGCCAGTAGTGCAACAGGGGGCACGAATGAGCAGTTCTTC	CASSATGGTNEQFF
TRBV5-1	14	-	-	TRBJ2-3	TGCGCCAGCAGCTTGGCCGCGGGCACAGATACGCAGTATTTT	CASSLAAGTDTQYF